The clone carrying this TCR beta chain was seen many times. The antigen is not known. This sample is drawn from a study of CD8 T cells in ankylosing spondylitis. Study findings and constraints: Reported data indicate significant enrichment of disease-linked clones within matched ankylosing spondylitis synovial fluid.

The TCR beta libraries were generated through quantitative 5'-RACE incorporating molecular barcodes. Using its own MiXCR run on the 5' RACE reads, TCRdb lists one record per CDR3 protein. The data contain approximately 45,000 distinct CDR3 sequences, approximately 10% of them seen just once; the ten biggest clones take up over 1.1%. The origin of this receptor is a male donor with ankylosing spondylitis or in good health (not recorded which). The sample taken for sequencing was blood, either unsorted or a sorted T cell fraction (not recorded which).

The DNA of the CDR3 is TGCGCCAGCAGCTTGGCCCCGACAGGGGAAGGCTATCAGCCCCAGCATTTT. As protein: CASSLAPTGEGYQPQHF. The chain is built from TRBV5-1 and TRBJ1-5; TRBD1 aligns across 8 bases. Germline V CDR1 and CDR2: SGHRS, YFSETQ. This CDR3 is 17 amino acids long. V trimming: 0 bases; J trimming: 5 bases; junction bases outside the gene matches: 10.